These T cell receptor beta chains were read from a single sample in a study of T cell responses to AZD1222 COVID-19 vaccine. The assay was immunoSEQ multiplex PCR, and TCRdb's table has in-frame clones only and misses some. This sample carries 120,000 to 150,000 clones, 88% of them seen once, and the ten largest clones take approximately 3%. Here the sequenced sample was peripheral blood, taken 28 days after the second AZD1222 dose. The receptor set was obtained from an adult who received the AZD1222 COVID-19 vaccine. Both conserved end residues are part of each CDR3. The D gene is left open where the match is weak. Rows give clone size only sometimes, using once, few, many, or a class for an expanded clone.

TRBD2,TRBJ2-5,-,TRBV5-1,TGCGCCAGCAGCTTGTCCCCCGGGACTAGCGGGAGAGGTCGCGAGACCCAGTACTTC,CASSLSPGTSGRGRETQYF
TRBD1,TRBJ1-2,many,TRBV7-9,TGTGCCAGCAGCTGGGACAGGGGATATGGCTACACCTTC,CASSWDRGYGYTF
-,TRBJ1-1,-,TRBV27,TGTGCCAGCAAGCCCGGGGGTTCCCTGAACACTGAAGCTTTCTTT,CASKPGGSLNTEAFF
-,TRBJ2-7,-,TRBV5-1,TGCGCCAGCAGCTTGGGGAAGAGGGTGAACTCCTACGAGCAGTACTTC,CASSLGKRVNSYEQYF
-,TRBJ1-1,-,TRBV29-1,TGCAGCGTCCGAACTCATAACACTGAAGCTTTCTTT,CSVRTHNTEAFF
-,TRBJ2-7,-,TRBV9,TGTGCCAGCAGCGTTAGCGGAGATCTACGAAAGCAGTACTTC,CASSVSGDLRKQYF
TRBD2,TRBJ2-2,-,TRBV11-3,TGTGCCAGCAGCCGGACTAGCGGGAGCACCGGGGAGCTGTTTTTT,CASSRTSGSTGELFF
TRBD1,TRBJ2-5,-,TRBV7-7,TGTGCTAGCAGCTCAGGACAGGGGGCGCACGGGACCCAGTACTTC,CASSSGQGAHGTQYF
-,TRBJ1-1,once,TRBV5-1,TGCGCCAGCAGCTTGGCAAGCGTGGGTGGCGGAGCTTTCTTT,CASSLASVGGGAFF
-,TRBJ1-3,-,TRBV30,TGTGCCTGCCAGAGGGCGGTGTCTGGAAACACCATATATTTT,CACQRAVSGNTIYF
TRBD1,TRBJ1-2,-,TRBV12-3/TRBV12-4,TGTGCCAGCAGTGACCCAGGGGGCCTGAGCTACACCTTC,CASSDPGGLSYTF
-,TRBJ2-3,-,TRBV7-9,TGTGCCAGCAGCTTAGGGGGAACGTCAACACCCGGAGATACGCAGTATTTT,CASSLGGTSTPGDTQYF
-,TRBJ1-5,-,TRBV28,TGTGCCAGCACCCGGGGGCAGCCCCAGCATTTT,CASTRGQPQHF
-,TRBJ1-1,-,TRBV10-3,TGTGCCATCCGCGGACAGCTGAACACTGAAGCTTTCTTT,CAIRGQLNTEAFF
-,TRBJ2-3,-,TRBV6-5,TGTGCCAGCAGTTACGTAGCGTCAAATACGCAGTATTTT,CASSYVASNTQYF
TRBD2,TRBJ2-1,once,TRBV28,TGTGCCAGCAGCCAGGCCCCAGGACTAGCGGGATACAATGAGCAGTTCTTC,CASSQAPGLAGYNEQFF
TRBD1,TRBJ2-1,-,TRBV19,TGTGCCAGTAGTATTTCGGGACAGTCTAACAATGAGCAGTTCTTC,CASSISGQSNNEQFF
-,TRBJ1-6,-,TRBV14,TGTGCCAGCAGCTCCCAAAGAACCCTCCACTTT,CASSSQRTLHF
-,TRBJ2-5,-,TRBV24-1,TGTGCCACCTTCCGGGACCCGAGGGGAGAGACCCAGTACTTC,CATFRDPRGETQYF
-,TRBJ2-7,-,TRBV11-2,TGTGCCAGCAGCTTAGCGGGGGACCGCTACGAGCAGTACTTC,CASSLAGDRYEQYF
-,TRBJ2-2,-,TRBV5-4,TGTGCCAGCAGCTTGACGGGCACAAGTGTCGGGGAGCTGTTTTTT,CASSLTGTSVGELFF